A single sample is the source of the 21 T cell receptor beta chains below, sequenced in a study of post-analysis software for immune sequencing data. Study-level results: When patients were compared with controls, a handful of TRBV segments were more frequent, TRBV5-6, TRBV5-1 and TRBV20-1 among them.

Their cognate antigens are unknown. Unique molecular identifiers were built into the TCR beta cDNA libraries. TCRdb reanalysed the PCR reads using MiXCR and keeps one entry per CDR3 protein. This sample has roughly 620,000 distinct CDR3 sequences, with around 40% found just once. Sequencing was done on a sample of blood. These receptors were collected from a girl aged 5-17 years with multiple sclerosis.

V usage is TRBV29-1 and J usage is TRBJ1-1, with a tentative D call TRBD1 (5 bases). CDR3 size: 13 residues. Germline V lookup: CDR1 SQVTM, CDR2 ANQGSEA. V lost 6 bases to trimming and J lost 0 bases, with 11 bases between them. CDR3 sequence reads: CSVPRDLNTEAFF. DNA for the CDR3: TGCAGCGTCCCACGGGACTTGAACACTGAAGCTTTCTTT. The full variable domain, rest sourced from reference TRBV29-1 and TRBJ1-1, is SAVISQKPSRDICQRGTSLTIQCQVDSQVTMMFWYRQQPGQSLTLIATANQGSEATYESGFVIDKFPISRPNLTFSTLTVSNMSPEDSSIYLCSVPRDLNTEAFFGQGTRLTVV.

This chain links TRBV4-2 with TRBJ1-5; no reliable D call. The CDR3 sequence is 14 residues long. Germline values: CDR1 LGHNA, CDR2 YNFKEQ. V was cut by 0 bases and J by 6 bases, with 9 bases left in between. CDR3 bases: TGTGCCAGCAGCCAAGAGGGGAGGATTCAGCCCCAGCATTTT. Its translation is CASSQEGRIQPQHF.

This chain uses TRBV5-1 with TRBJ2-5; D is possibly TRBD1 or TRBD2 (7 bases each). The better agreement between TRBJ2-7 and the DNA end casts doubt on the J call. CDR3 size: 17 residues. Germline V gene lookup returns CDR1 SGHRS and CDR2 YFSETQ. In DNA form, the CDR3 reads TGCGCCAGCAGCCAGGGGAGGGGGCAGGGCCTAACCTACGAGCAGTACTTC. Its translation: CASSQGRGQGLTYEQYF.

V is TRBV12-3 or TRBV12-4 and J is TRBJ2-1; D is uncertain. CDR3 length: 14 amino acids. The V end was cut by 4 bases, the J end by 3 bases, with 10 bases between. CDR3 sequence (DNA): TGTGCCAGCAGTTCCGGACGTTACTACAATGAGCAGTTCTTC. Translating gives CASSSGRYYNEQFF.

This clonotype has just a few counts. The rearrangement links TRBV12-3 or TRBV12-4 to TRBJ1-2; possible D gene TRBD1, 6 bases. V shed 5 bases and J shed 4 bases, with 20 bases lying between them. This CDR3 is 16 amino acids long. The CDR3 DNA follows: TGTGCCAGCAGTAGCAGACCGGGACAAATACCCTATGGCTACACCTTC. Encoded protein: CASSSRPGQIPYGYTF.

V and J are TRBV20-1 and TRBJ1-1; the D gene is possibly TRBD1 (5 bases). Per the germline V gene, CDR1 is DFQATT and CDR2 is SNEGSKA (reference sequence). The CDR3 contains 14 residues. Trimming took 6 bases from V and 0 from J, leaving 14 bases between them. The CDR3 is CSAVTGAMNTEAFF. The CDR3 DNA is TGCAGTGCCGTCACCGGGGCCATGAACACTGAAGCTTTCTTT.

This clonotype came up a few times. The chain combines TRBV6-6 with TRBJ2-3, with TRBD2 as a possible D gene (5 bases). The germline CDR1 and CDR2 sequences are MNHNY and SVGAGI (reference sequence). This CDR3 region has 12 residues. Trimming took 8 bases from V and 2 from J, leaving 8 bases between them. In nucleotides, the CDR3 is TGTGCCAGCGGACTGTACACAGATACGCAGTATTTT. It translates to CASGLYTDTQYF.

The chain joins TRBV7-2 to TRBJ2-3; D gene unclear. V was shortened by 8 bases and J by 6 bases, with 18 bases between the two germline ends. The CDR3 runs to 14 residues. The V gene's germline CDR1 is SGHTA and CDR2 FQGNSA. For the CDR3, the DNA is TGTGCCAGCGGCGAGCAAAGTCCCTGGGATACGCAGTATTTT. Its protein product is CASGEQSPWDTQYF. Based on the CDR3 plus reference TRBV7-2 and TRBJ2-3, the full variable domain is GAGVSQSPSNKVTEKGKDVELRCDPISGHTALYWYRQSLGQGLEFLIYFQGNSAPDKSGLPSDRFSAERTGGSVSTLTIQRTQQEDSAVYLCASGEQSPWDTQYFGPGTRLTVL.

In its sample, this clonotype was seen a few times. This sequence joins TRBV6-5 and TRBJ1-2; a weak D match, TRBD1 (5 bases). CDR3 length: 14 residues. CDR1 is MNHEY and CDR2 is SVGAGI in the germline V gene. V lost 6 bases and J 4 bases, leaving 15 bases between the germline ends. CDR3 bases: TGTGCCAGCAGGGGTAATTGGGGGACCTATGGCTACACCTTC. This translates into CASRGNWGTYGYTF.

This clonotype has just a few counts. This chain uses TRBV29-1 with TRBJ2-1; TRBD2 matches 7 bases. V was pared by 2 bases and J by 0 bases, with 4 bases of the junction left unmatched. CDR3 size: 15 residues. Germline CDR1 is SQVTM and CDR2 is ANQGSEA. Written as DNA, the CDR3 is TGCAGCGTTGAAACAGGCGGGAGCTCCTACAATGAGCAGTTCTTC. As protein: CSVETGGSSYNEQFF.

This clonotype was observed a few times. The chain recombines TRBV29-1 with TRBJ2-7; 7 nucleotides match TRBD1. Germline V CDR1 and CDR2: SQVTM, ANQGSEA. The J segment lost 2 bases and the V segment lost 6 bases, leaving 4 bases of the junction unmatched. The CDR3 runs to 12 residues. The CDR3 nucleotides read TGCAGCGTGACAGGGACAACCTACGAGCAGTACTTC. This translates into CSVTGTTYEQYF.

This clonotype appeared a few times. The rearrangement links TRBV12-3 or TRBV12-4 to TRBJ1-2; TRBD1 might be the D (5 bases). V was clipped by 6 bases and J by 4 bases, with 12 bases between them. The CDR3 has 13 residues. CDR3 sequence reads: CASRLGTVYGYTF. As DNA, the CDR3 is TGTGCCAGCAGACTCGGGACGGTCTATGGCTACACCTTC.

This clonotype was picked up a small number of times. As DNA, the CDR3 is TGTGCCAGCAGTTACTCGAATCAATACGAGCAGTACTTC. Encoded protein: CASSYSNQYEQYF. The rearrangement uses TRBV6-5 and TRBJ2-5, with no clear D. Judging by the DNA end, TRBJ2-7 fits better; the J call may be wrong. This CDR3 comprises 13 residues. Per the germline V gene, CDR1 is MNHEY and CDR2 is SVGAGI.

The sample holds a few counts of this clonotype. The rearrangement links TRBV12-3 or TRBV12-4 to TRBJ2-1; D is possibly TRBD1 or TRBD2 (5 bases each). This CDR3 region has 14 residues. Trimming removed 6 bases at V and 8 bases at J, with 17 bases between. CDR3 region: CASRSPLRDHEQFF. The CDR3 coding sequence is TGTGCCAGCAGAAGTCCCCTTAGGGACCATGAGCAGTTCTTC.

This clonotype was observed a few times. This sequence joins TRBV20-1 and TRBJ2-7, with 7 positions matching TRBD2. The germline V gene encodes CDR1 DFQATT and CDR2 SNEGSKA (reference sequence). This CDR3 comprises 14 residues. The junction had 11 bases not matched to a gene; V was cut back by 7 bases and J by 2 bases. This chain's CDR3 is CSVRALADAYEQYF. The DNA for the CDR3 is TGCAGTGTTCGAGCCCTAGCGGACGCCTACGAGCAGTACTTC.

This sequence joins TRBV2 and TRBJ2-1, with 7 bases identical to TRBD1. V lost 7 bases to trimming and J lost 2 bases; unmatched junction nucleotides: 8. The CDR3 is 15 amino acids. Germline V gene lookup returns CDR1 SNHLY and CDR2 FYNNEI. The CDR3 reads CASTLDRATYNEQFF. DNA for the CDR3: TGTGCCAGCACCCTTGACAGGGCGACCTACAATGAGCAGTTCTTC.

The CDR3 loop is CASSYLSGSRRGLGTDTQYF. In DNA form, the CDR3 reads TGTGCCAGCAGTTACTTGTCAGGGTCTAGGAGGGGCCTTGGGACAGATACGCAGTATTTT. This chain uses TRBV6-5 with TRBJ2-3; possibly TRBD2 for D (6 bases). V shed 1 base and J shed 3 bases, with 26 bases lying between them. The CDR3 sequence is 20 residues long. Germline V gives CDR1 MNHEY, CDR2 SVGAGI.

This clonotype has just one count. V and J are TRBV11-3 and TRBJ2-3, with 8 bases identical to TRBD1. From germline, CDR1 is SGHNT and CDR2 YENEEA. The CDR3 loop spans 15 amino acids. Germline trimming cut 5 bases from V and 4 bases from J; bases unmatched to any gene: 8. CDR3 sequence (DNA): TGTGCCAGCAGCCTGGGGGGCAGGGGGCCAGATACGCAGTATTTT. This gives the protein CASSLGGRGPDTQYF.

This clonotype was observed a few times. The chain uses TRBV6-5 and TRBJ2-7, with D perhaps matching TRBD2 (6 bases). Trimming took off 0 bases at V and 0 bases at J, with 9 bases between the two ends. Per the germline V gene, CDR1 is MNHEY and CDR2 is SVGAGI. This CDR3 spans 15 amino acids. CDR3 sequence reads: CASSYSRDFSYEQYF. The CDR3 DNA is TGTGCCAGCAGTTACTCCAGGGACTTCTCCTACGAGCAGTACTTC.

This clonotype has only a few counts. The gene calls are TRBV20-1 and TRBJ2-5; possible D gene TRBD1, 5 bases. V was cut by 6 bases and J by 2 bases, with 13 bases left in between. CDR1 and CDR2 (germline): DFQATT, SNEGSKA (reference sequence). The CDR3 length is 13 residues. CDR3 in DNA: TGCAGTGCCCCATACAGGTCTCAAGAGACCCAGTACTTC. This codes for CSAPYRSQETQYF.

This clonotype turned up a few times. The chain recombines TRBV29-1 with TRBJ2-1, with D perhaps assigned TRBD1 or TRBD2 (5 bases each). CDR1 and CDR2 (germline): SQVTM, ANQGSEA. The CDR3 runs to 15 residues. The ends were cut back, 4 bases at V and 2 bases at J, with 15 bases in the middle. The CDR3 here is CSVGTGLLTYNEQFF. The CDR3 nucleotides are TGCAGCGTTGGTACAGGACTGCTAACCTACAATGAGCAGTTCTTC.